This T cell receptor beta chain was retrieved from a study of T cell responses to AZD1222 COVID-19 vaccine. Germline CDR1 reads MNHNS; CDR2 reads SASEGT. CDR3 length: 14 amino acids. Trimming left V 2 bases short and J 0 bases short, with 7 bases between. The study's findings and limits: The donor group comprised mostly white British people and more females; the analysis possibly underestimated clonal diversity. Spike-specific TCR depth and breadth grew after two AZD1222 doses.

As regards this clone: The antigen remains undetermined.

This table comes from immunoSEQ multiplex PCR, and its TCRdb copy is limited to in-frame clones, with some not included. The sample yields around 120,000 clones, 80% to 90% seen once. Sequencing was performed on peripheral blood, taken on day 0 of AZD1222 vaccination. The source of this sequence is an adult in good health. This chain connects TRBV6-1 to TRBJ1-1; D is unclear. The CDR3 DNA reads as TGTGCCAGCAGTGAATACTCGGTGAACACTGAAGCTTTCTTT. It encodes CASSEYSVNTEAFF.